The 30 T cell receptor beta chains in this list originate from one sample, sequenced in a study of OX40 agonist ivuxolimab in advanced cancers. The data were produced by immunoSEQ multiplex PCR, yet TCRdb's version contains in-frame clones alone and is incomplete. The data show roughly 74,000 clones, with 84% seen just once and approximately 2% held by the top ten. Source: CD4+ or CD8+ T cells sorted from blood, taken in a trial of the OX40 agonist ivuxolimab. These receptors were collected from an adult with an advanced solid tumor such as melanoma, head and neck, liver or kidney cancer.

The gene calls are TRBV5-4 and TRBJ2-3; 12 bases agree with TRBD2. In germline, CDR1 is SGHNT, CDR2 YYREEE (reference sequence). This CDR3 has 17 amino acids. V was pared by 0 bases and J by 6 bases, with 8 bases of the junction left unmatched. The CDR3 nucleotides read TGTGCCAGCAGCTTGGAGGCTAGCGGGAGGGCCGGGGATACGCAGTATTTT. The encoded protein is CASSLEASGRAGDTQYF.

The chain has TRBV14 and TRBJ2-5; tentative D call: TRBD2 (5 bases). Germline CDR1 reads SGHDN; CDR2 reads FVKESK. Trimming took 0 bases from V and 4 from J, leaving 6 bases between them. This CDR3 contains 13 residues. The CDR3 DNA follows: TGTGCCAGCAGCCAAGATCGGGGAGAGACCCAGTACTTC. This encodes CASSQDRGETQYF.

The chain recombines TRBV5-1 with TRBJ1-2; D is possibly TRBD1 (6 bases). The V end lost 5 bases, the J end lost 3 bases, and 14 bases lay between the germline ends. Germline V gives CDR1 SGHRS, CDR2 YFSETQ. This CDR3 comprises 14 residues. The CDR3 coding sequence is TGCGCCAGCAGGGGAAGGGGGAGTGACTATGGCTACACCTTC. This sequence encodes CASRGRGSDYGYTF. Using reference TRBV5-1 and TRBJ1-2 for the parts outside the CDR3, the full variable domain is KAGVTQTPRYLIKTRGQQVTLSCSPISGHRSVSWYQQTPGQGLQFLFEYFSETQRNKGNFPGRFSGRQFSNSRSEMNVSTLELGDSALYLCASRGRGSDYGYTFGSGTRLTVV.

The CDR3 protein is CASSLVGLAQNNEQFF. In DNA, the CDR3 is TGTGCCAGCAGTTTAGTCGGACTAGCTCAGAACAATGAGCAGTTCTTC. V gene TRBV28 combines with J gene TRBJ2-1, with 8 nucleotides matching TRBD2. Germline loops: CDR1 MDHEN, CDR2 SYDVKM. Unmatched junction bases numbered 8, after V lost 2 bases and J lost 5 bases. The CDR3 contains 16 residues.

On this clone: The sample has other DNA sequences that encode this CDR3 too. The genes are TRBV7-3 and TRBJ1-6; D is ambiguous. The V end lost 1 base, the J end lost 7 bases, and 5 bases lay between the germline ends. This CDR3 is 13 amino acids long. From germline, CDR1 is SGHTA and CDR2 FQGTGA. CDR3 in DNA: TGTGCCAGCAGCTTAAGAGGCAATTCACCCCTCCACTTT. Translated, it gives CASSLRGNSPLHF.

The chain joins TRBV4-3 to TRBJ2-4; TRBD2 might be the D (7 bases). Per the germline V gene, CDR1 is LGHNA and CDR2 is YSLEER. V was clipped by 0 bases and J by 6 bases, with 15 bases between them. This CDR3 has 16 amino acids. CDR3 bases: TGCGCCAGCAGCCAAGAAGGGAGGGGGGGAGGAAACATTCAGTACTTC. The encoded protein is CASSQEGRGGGNIQYF.

The chain employs TRBV7-2 and TRBJ2-3, with D unclear. The germline gives CDR1 SGHTA, CDR2 FQGNSA. V lost 1 base and J lost 6, with 11 bases in between. This CDR3 contains 14 residues. Here the CDR3 DNA reads TGTGCCAGCAGCTTAGACGGACGGCGGGATACGCAGTATTTT. It translates to CASSLDGRRDTQYF.

This chain joins TRBV5-4 and TRBJ2-7; the D gene is possibly TRBD1 (6 bases). Trimming pared 4 bases from V and 3 bases from J, leaving 11 bases between. The CDR3 runs to 13 residues. Germline CDR1 SGHNT, CDR2 YYREEE (reference sequence). Written as DNA, the CDR3 is TGTGCCAGCAGCAAAAACAGGGTCTACGAGCAGTACTTC. It specifies CASSKNRVYEQYF.

CDR3 nucleotide sequence: TGTGCCAGCTCAACTAGCGGAGTCTACAATGAGCAGTTCTTC. The encoded protein is CASSTSGVYNEQFF. The rearrangement links TRBV28 to TRBJ2-1, with TRBD2 matching over 8 bases. This CDR3 contains 14 residues. The junction had 6 bases not matched to a gene; V was cut back by 8 bases and J by 3 bases. Germline V gives CDR1 MDHEN, CDR2 SYDVKM. Full variable domain (remainder filled in from reference TRBV28 and TRBJ2-1): DVKVTQSSRYLVKRTGEKVFLECVQDMDHENMFWYRQDPGLGLRLIYFSYDVKMKEKGDIPEGYSVSREKKERFSLILESASTNQTSMYLCASSTSGVYNEQFFGPGTRLTVL.

The genes are TRBV6-1 and TRBJ1-1, with D unclear. Germline V gives CDR1 MNHNS, CDR2 SASEGT. CDR3 size: 13 residues. V was trimmed by 2 bases and J by 3 bases, leaving 7 bases between them. The chain's CDR3 is CASSESPYTEAFF. In DNA form, the CDR3 reads TGTGCCAGCAGTGAAAGCCCGTACACTGAAGCTTTCTTT.

The V call is TRBV7-2, the J call TRBJ1-6; D call uncertain. Germline CDR1 is SGHTA and CDR2 is FQGNSA. V gave up 5 bases and J gave up 9 bases, with 11 bases separating them. The CDR3 extends over 13 amino acids. The CDR3 spells CASSQSLGSPLHF. The CDR3 DNA is TGTGCCAGCAGCCAGAGCCTAGGTTCACCCCTCCACTTT.

V usage is TRBV5-1 and J usage is TRBJ2-7; a weak D match, TRBD2 (5 bases). From germline, CDR1 is SGHRS and CDR2 YFSETQ. Between the trimmed V and J ends, which lost 3 bases and 2 bases, there was a span of 9 bases. CDR3 length equals 13 residues. The DNA for the CDR3 is TGCGCCAGCAGCTCGGGGATCACCTACGAGCAGTACTTC. It translates to CASSSGITYEQYF.

V usage is TRBV29-1 and J usage is TRBJ1-2; 9 positions match TRBD1. Germline loops: CDR1 SQVTM, CDR2 ANQGSEA. The CDR3 totals 11 residues. V dropped 6 bases and J dropped 5; count of bases not matched to a gene: 1. The CDR3 region has the DNA TGCAGCGTGGGGACAGGGTATGGCTACACCTTC. Protein product: CSVGTGYGYTF. Full variable domain (missing parts from reference TRBV29-1 and TRBJ1-2): SAVISQKPSRDICQRGTSLTIQCQVDSQVTMMFWYRQQPGQSLTLIATANQGSEATYESGFVIDKFPISRPNLTFSTLTVSNMSPEDSSIYLCSVGTGYGYTFGSGTRLTVV.

V gene TRBV11-2 combines with J gene TRBJ1-6; D is possibly TRBD1 (6 bases). V was shortened by 2 bases and J by 7 bases, with 9 bases between the two germline ends. The CDR3 is 14 amino acids. Germline V gives CDR1 SGHAT, CDR2 FQNNGV. CDR3 protein: CASSLPGGNSPLHF. For the CDR3, the DNA is TGTGCCAGCAGCTTACCCGGGGGCAATTCACCCCTCCACTTT. Looking up the rest from reference TRBV11-2 and TRBJ1-6 gives the full variable domain: EAGVAQSPRYKIIEKRQSVAFWCNPISGHATLYWYQQILGQGPKLLIQFQNNGVVDDSQLPKDRFSAERLKGVDSTLKIQPAKLEDSAVYLCASSLPGGNSPLHFGNGTRLTVT.

V usage is TRBV13 and J usage is TRBJ1-3, with a tentative D call TRBD1 (5 bases). Germline assignment: CDR1 PRHDT and CDR2 FYEKMQ (reference sequence). This CDR3 has 16 residues. Trimming pared 5 bases from V and 0 bases from J, leaving 14 bases between. Here the CDR3 reads CASSELGGVSGNTIYF. The CDR3 bases are TGTGCCAGCAGCGAACTGGGGGGAGTCTCTGGAAACACCATATATTTT.

This clone was seen more than once but under ten times. The chain recombines TRBV28 with TRBJ1-1, with a weak D call TRBD1 (5 bases). Between the trimmed V and J ends, which lost 7 bases and 10 bases, there was a span of 19 bases. Looked up from germline, CDR1 is MDHEN and CDR2 is SYDVKM. This CDR3 is 13 amino acids long. CDR3 sequence reads: CASTPGTRSRAFF. CDR3 coding DNA: TGTGCCAGCACACCCGGGACCCGAAGTCGAGCTTTCTTT. The full variable domain, with the rest looked up from reference TRBV28 and TRBJ1-1, is DVKVTQSSRYLVKRTGEKVFLECVQDMDHENMFWYRQDPGLGLRLIYFSYDVKMKEKGDIPEGYSVSREKKERFSLILESASTNQTSMYLCASTPGTRSRAFFGQGTRLTVV.

The genes are TRBV5-1 and TRBJ2-3; either TRBD1 or TRBD2 may fit D (5 bases each). The V gene's germline CDR1 is SGHRS and CDR2 YFSETQ. CDR3 size: 13 residues. V was clipped by 6 bases and J by 7 bases, with 15 bases between them. DNA for the CDR3: TGCGCCAGCACCAAAAGAGGGGAATATACGCAGTATTTT. It codes for CASTKRGEYTQYF.

The chain has TRBV29-1 and TRBJ2-3, with 7 bases aligning to TRBD1. The germline V gene encodes CDR1 SQVTM and CDR2 ANQGSEA. This CDR3 is built from 18 residues. V was clipped by 6 bases and J by 0 bases; unmatched bases: 18. This CDR3 reads CSVRTGQSIHYSTDTQYF. CDR3 bases: TGCAGCGTCCGAACGGGACAGTCCATACACTATAGCACAGATACGCAGTATTTT.

This chain joins TRBV7-2 and TRBJ1-1, with D tentatively TRBD1 (5 bases). The CDR3 loop spans 14 amino acids. Germline V CDR1 and CDR2: SGHTA, FQGNSA. The germline V and J ends were trimmed by 1 base and 6 bases, with 12 bases remaining between them. The CDR3 DNA follows: TGTGCCAGCAGCTTAGACGGGGGTTTGGCTGAAGCTTTCTTT. It yields the protein CASSLDGGLAEAFF.

This clone was observed once. The rearrangement uses TRBV14 and TRBJ1-1; TRBD1 agrees at 7 bases. From germline, CDR1 is SGHDN and CDR2 FVKESK. CDR3 length equals 18 residues. Trimming at V came to 10 bases and at J to 1 base, leaving 21 bases not matched to a gene. CDR3 in DNA: TGTGCCACTTCTAAGCCCGGCTTGGAGGGGGACAGGAACACTGAAGCTTTCTTT. It yields the protein CATSKPGLEGDRNTEAFF.

The chain couples TRBV5-4 to TRBJ1-5; D not resolved. V lost 0 bases and J 2 bases, leaving 9 bases between the germline ends. The CDR3 runs to 15 residues. Germline V gives CDR1 SGHNT, CDR2 YYREEE (reference sequence). As DNA, the CDR3 is TGTGCCAGCAGCTTGGGTACCTCGGGCAATCAGCCCCAGCATTTT. It encodes CASSLGTSGNQPQHF. The variable domain in full, completed from reference TRBV5-4 and TRBJ1-5, reads ETGVTQSPTHLIKTRGQQVTLRCSSQSGHNTVSWYQQALGQGPQFIFQYYREEENGRGNFPPRFSGLQFPNYSSELNVNALELDDSALYLCASSLGTSGNQPQHFGDGTRLSIL.

The chain carries TRBV30 and TRBJ2-6, with a possible D match to TRBD1 (5 bases). Trimming took off 0 bases at V and 1 base at J, with 13 bases between the two ends. The germline gives CDR1 GTSNPN, CDR2 SVGIG (reference sequence). The CDR3 is 17 residues long. The CDR3: CAWSVYGRVSGANVLTF. The CDR3 region has the DNA TGTGCCTGGAGTGTTTATGGCAGGGTATCTGGGGCCAACGTCCTGACTTTC.

The chain carries TRBV5-5 and TRBJ1-1; 9 bases line up with TRBD1. V dropped 4 bases and J dropped 0; count of bases not matched to a gene: 13. CDR1 is SGHKS and CDR2 is YYEKEE in the germline V gene (reference sequence). This CDR3 comprises 18 residues. Written as DNA, the CDR3 is TGTGCCAGCAGCAAACTTTACCGGGACAGGGTTATGAACACTGAAGCTTTCTTT. Translated, it gives CASSKLYRDRVMNTEAFF.

V gene TRBV6-5 combines with J gene TRBJ1-2; D remains unclear. This CDR3 has 13 amino acids. Germline V gene sequence: CDR1 MNHEY, CDR2 SVGAGI. Trimming stripped 3 bases from V and 6 bases from J, with 11 bases between. CDR3 in DNA: TGTGCCAGCAGTTATAACAGAATAGATGGCTACACCTTC. Translated: CASSYNRIDGYTF.

This chain joins TRBV7-9 and TRBJ2-5; TRBD1 might be the D (5 bases). V lost 5 bases and J lost 5, with 18 bases in between. The CDR3 consists of 15 residues. CDR1 and CDR2 from the germline V gene are SEHNR and FQNEAQ (reference sequence). The CDR3 here is CASSPLSRERETQYF. Here the CDR3 DNA reads TGTGCCAGCAGCCCTCTGAGCAGGGAACGGGAGACCCAGTACTTC.

This sequence joins TRBV15 and TRBJ2-1; 10 nucleotides align to TRBD1. This CDR3 contains 16 residues. Trimming at V came to 0 bases and at J to 8 bases, leaving 7 bases not matched to a gene. From germline, CDR1 is LNHNV and CDR2 YYDKDF (reference sequence). The CDR3 loop reads CATSREAGDRGHEQFF. The CDR3 region has the DNA TGTGCCACCAGCAGAGAGGCCGGGGACAGGGGTCATGAGCAGTTCTTC.

The rearrangement links TRBV5-1 to TRBJ1-2, with D possibly matching TRBD1 (5 bases). Germline CDR1 reads SGHRS; CDR2 reads YFSETQ. The CDR3 loop spans 14 amino acids. The ends were cut back, 3 bases at V and 6 bases at J, with 15 bases in the middle. CDR3 coding DNA: TGCGCCAGCAGCTCAGGGAATGAGTACGATGGCTACACCTTC. It translates to CASSSGNEYDGYTF.

The V call is TRBV19, the J call TRBJ2-1; possible D gene TRBD1, 6 bases. V was pared by 3 bases and J by 10 bases, with 13 bases between. There are 13 residues in the CDR3. Per the germline V gene, CDR1 is LNHDA and CDR2 is SQIVND (reference sequence). The CDR3 DNA reads TGTGCCAGTAGTATGGGGACACTTCGGGAGCAGTTCTTC. Translated: CASSMGTLREQFF.

The V and J genes are TRBV6-5 and TRBJ2-3, with D tentatively TRBD2 (5 bases). CDR1 is MNHEY, CDR2 SVGAGI, per germline. Trimming shortened V by 2 bases and J by 5 bases, and 14 bases separated the two germline ends. This CDR3 is built from 15 residues. CDR3: CASSYLDQRGDTQYF. The CDR3 DNA sequence: TGTGCCAGCAGTTACCTCGACCAACGGGGAGATACGCAGTATTTT.

This sequence joins TRBV7-6 and TRBJ1-5; D unresolved. CDR3 size: 13 residues. V dropped 1 base and J dropped 7 bases, with 8 bases sitting between them. Germline values: CDR1 SGHVS, CDR2 FNYEAQ. Here the CDR3 reads CASSLGVYQPQHF. CDR3 DNA: TGTGCCAGCAGCTTAGGGGTGTACCAGCCCCAGCATTTT.